A selection of T cell receptor beta chains follows, all from one sample in a study of OX40 agonist ivuxolimab in advanced cancers. Using immunoSEQ multiplex PCR, the repertoire was profiled, and TCRdb retains in-frame clones only, with some absent. This sample has tens of thousands of clones, with approximately 82% found just once. Material: CD4+ or CD8+ T cells sorted from blood, obtained in a trial of the OX40 agonist ivuxolimab. The receptors derive from an adult with an advanced solid tumor such as melanoma, head and neck, liver or kidney cancer. Each CDR3 is given with its conserved first and last residue. A D gene is named only where the DNA matches it firmly.

D	V	J	CDR3
NA	TRBV5-5	TRBJ2-3	CASSLGWVAGTDTQYF
TRBD2	TRBV28	TRBJ2-7	CASSSPSPGLAGGGHEQYF
TRBD2	TRBV27	TRBJ2-7	CASSLLGRGYEQYF
NA	TRBV7-2	TRBJ1-2	CASSLVLAGPALF
NA	TRBV9	TRBJ2-2	CASGIQGVGELFF
TRBD1	TRBV25-1	TRBJ2-1	CASSDITGGANNEQFF
NA	TRBV7-9	TRBJ2-5	CASSLVGGETQYF
NA	TRBV5-4	TRBJ1-2	CASSLVQQNYGYTF
NA	TRBV14	TRBJ2-7	CASSQALNSYEQYF
TRBD2	TRBV19	TRBJ2-7	CASSTRPGGYEQYF
NA	TRBV15	TRBJ2-5	CATSIRAGTQYF
NA	TRBV7-2	TRBJ2-1	CASSLPPLQNEQFF
NA	TRBV6-4	TRBJ2-3	CASSGEGGDTQYF
NA	TRBV11-2	TRBJ2-5	CASSLAGSETQYF
NA	TRBV6-1	TRBJ2-7	CASSEARIRGEQYF
NA	TRBV12-5	TRBJ2-7	CASGSSGTGSWEQYF
TRBD1	TRBV6-6	TRBJ1-4	CASSQQGQGDEKLFF
NA	TRBV7-2	TRBJ2-3	CASSSQDTQYF
NA	TRBV5-1	TRBJ2-3	CASSLQGSTDTQYF
NA	TRBV29-1	TRBJ2-3	CSVGVGSTDTQYF
TRBD1	TRBV7-9	TRBJ1-2	CASSQTRGRDGYTF
NA	TRBV6-6	TRBJ2-7	CASRPSAVPSYEQYF
NA	TRBV7-9	TRBJ1-1	CASSYDTEAFF
NA	TRBV29-1	TRBJ2-3	CSGAAGGDTQYF
TRBD2	TRBV5-5	TRBJ2-3	CASSRGTSGRTDTQYF
NA	TRBV7-8	TRBJ1-5	CASSLLVSGQPQHF
NA	TRBV11-3	TRBJ2-7	CASSANSGPDYEQYF
NA	TRBV6-6	TRBJ1-2	CASSYNPGNYGYTF
TRBD1	TRBV4-2	TRBJ2-5	CASSPRDRESETQYF
TRBD1	TRBV5-4	TRBJ2-7	CASSLAGLRDRQYF
TRBD1	TRBV28	TRBJ2-7	CASKPQGARSYEQYF
TRBD2	TRBV28	TRBJ2-1	CASSLSTSGLNNEQFF
NA	TRBV18	TRBJ2-7	CASSRGYEQYF
NA	TRBV5-6	TRBJ1-3	CASSPLGGRSGNTIYF
NA	TRBV5-5	TRBJ1-5	CASSRLLGGNQPQHF
TRBD2	TRBV5-1	TRBJ2-7	CASSLRTSGAKLNSYEQYF
NA	TRBV7-9	TRBJ2-7	CASSLAGGLPSEQYF
NA	TRBV6-5	TRBJ1-3	CASSYTASGNTIYF
NA	TRBV5-1	TRBJ2-1	CASSLTLINEQFF
NA	TRBV6-1	TRBJ2-7	CASSDRGTGHYAYEQYF
TRBD2	TRBV7-2	TRBJ2-2	CASSSSASGSTGELFF
TRBD1	TRBV5-6	TRBJ2-1	CASSLMETGGLNEQFF
NA	TRBV5-1	TRBJ1-1	CASSQLGRTDTEAFF
NA	TRBV7-2	TRBJ2-3	CASSLSHRGNTQYF
NA	TRBV5-1	TRBJ2-7	CASSLVRYEQYF
TRBD2	TRBV7-8	TRBJ2-7	CASSLVLAGVYEQYF
NA	TRBV29-1	TRBJ1-1	CSVSQRNTEAFF
TRBD1	TRBV29-1	TRBJ1-1	CSVRTGESHTEAFF
NA	TRBV7-9	TRBJ2-7	CASSLTSVDEQYF
NA	TRBV27	TRBJ1-2	CASSLSVRGTVGYTF
NA	TRBV7-3	TRBJ2-3	CASSPAGSSTDTQYF
NA	TRBV5-1	TRBJ1-2	CASSQSLNTYGYTF
TRBD2	TRBV6-5	TRBJ2-7	CASTSPGGVNEQYF
NA	TRBV5-4	TRBJ2-7	CASSNARDYEQYF
NA	TRBV18	TRBJ2-7	CASSLGSYEQYF
TRBD1	TRBV30	TRBJ1-3	CAWAGQGGNTIYF